Sequencing of this T cell receptor beta chain was carried out in a study of radiation and T cells in renal cell carcinoma (dated by TCRdb to the early 2020s). Describing the broader study: The samples were obtained from a clinical trial, where primary renal cell carcinomas were treated with 15 Gy stereotactic body radiation therapy and then removed by nephrectomy 4 weeks afterward. A total of 50 to 55 samples underwent TCR beta sequencing, made up of roughly 26 tumors and about 27 peripheral blood samples. Across all 53 samples, 4,000,000 or so unique CDR3 nucleotide sequences encoding 2.5 million to 3 million unique CDR3 amino acid sequences were identified.

Paper-wide results and their limitations: Effects of radiation dose or scheduling on the TCR repertoire could not be addressed with the single-armed trial design. Because no pretreatment tumor biopsies were available, whether clonotypes were present in the tumor at baseline could not be determined. Changes in the blood repertoire were not tracked past 4 weeks after treatment. An increase in top tumor clonotypes in blood was observed from baseline to 2 weeks post-radiation, followed by contraction by 4 weeks, which was taken to suggest transient expansion of tumor-resident clones.

Following the manufacturer's recommendations, the immunoSEQ kit was used to generate TCR beta libraries from genomic DNA. Library preparation used a first multiplex PCR with proprietary primers, then a second PCR adding unique barcodes, with bead cleanups after each round. Each sample batch included a kit-provided positive control reaction and a negative control reaction. The final libraries were assessed on an Agilent 4200 TapeStation D1000 ScreenTape, pooled by volume, and quantified by qPCR. Sequencing was performed on an Illumina NextSeq500 using a MidOutput 150-cycle cartridge, with 156 Read1 cycles, 15 Index1 cycles, and the kit custom primers. The pooled library was loaded at about 1 pM, and approximately 20% PhiX control was spiked in. The authors' analysis ran thus. The vendor-processed data were analyzed in R, and a clonotype was defined as all T cells that share the same CDR3 nucleotide sequence. In the clone abundance analyses, frequencies were normalized to the 10,000 most abundant clones in each sample. Public T cell clones, which averaged fewer than five per sample, were removed prior to analysis. A difference in abundance of at least 32-fold between compartments was used to define tumor-enriched and baseline blood-enriched clonotypes. A beta-binomial differential abundance model was used to identify clonotypes that expanded or contracted between blood time points. The Baroni-Urbani and Buser coefficient was used to measure tumor-blood repertoire similarity, and groups were compared with two-tailed Wilcoxon tests in R. The table was pulled from immuneACCESS by TCRdb, which kept in-frame rearrangements only. Such tables lose some clones; where checked, under half of the loss comes from unresolved V genes, and the rest has no known cause. D and trimming come from the DNA, and the V and J calls and clone size come from that table. Recorded for this sample are about 130,000 clones; more than 70% of them occurred a single time. Approximately 12% of the sample belongs to the ten largest clones.

Inclusive of the bounding cysteine and phenylalanine, the CDR3 is 15 residues long. Only the CDR3 portion is preserved as DNA: 45 bases, with reading frame beginning at the first base. V is pruned by 3 bases and J by 6 bases, leaving 7 bases of the junction without a gene match. For CDR1 and CDR2, the germline V gene lists SGHDT and YYEEEE. What this sample's time point label stands for: baseline pretreatment blood. This sample's treatment or condition label indicates: 15 Gy SBRT to primary tumor, nephrectomy 4 weeks later. To follow tumor-enriched clonotypes, serial peripheral blood was collected from radiation-treated patients at baseline and at 2 weeks and 4 weeks after SBRT. Renal cell carcinoma with clear cell pathology was present in all patients. Genomic DNA for TCR sequencing was prepared using the QIAamp DNA Blood Mini Kit (Qiagen). Only samples passing all quality control checks were included in the analyses.

On this clone: This receptor's antigen is unknown. Base qualities are not provided; no much larger clone lies one nucleotide away.

The receptor chain draws on TRBV5-6 and TRBJ1-5; 9 central bases correspond to TRBD1. This TCR derives from a woman between 45 and 65 years old with renal cell carcinoma. The source material was blood, sampled from a patient whose treatment included radiotherapy and nephrectomy. The DNA sequence reads TGTGCCAGCAGCTACGGGACAGGGACTCGTCAGCCCCAGCATTTT. This translates into CASSYGTGTRQPQHF.